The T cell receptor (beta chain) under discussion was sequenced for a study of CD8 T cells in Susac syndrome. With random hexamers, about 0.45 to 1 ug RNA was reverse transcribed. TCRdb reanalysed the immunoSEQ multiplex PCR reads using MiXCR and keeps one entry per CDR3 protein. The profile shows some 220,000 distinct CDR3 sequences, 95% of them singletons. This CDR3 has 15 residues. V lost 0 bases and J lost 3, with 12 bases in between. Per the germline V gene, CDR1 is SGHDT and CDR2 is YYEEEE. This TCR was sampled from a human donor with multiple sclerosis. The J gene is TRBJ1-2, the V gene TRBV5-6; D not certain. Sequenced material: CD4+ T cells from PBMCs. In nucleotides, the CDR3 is TGTGCCAGCAGCTTGGACTCCGGAGCAGACTATGGCTACACCTTC. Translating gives CASSLDSGADYGYTF.